This entry features one T cell receptor (beta chain) sequence. This clonotype registers as medium-sized (0.01 to 0.1%) within its sample. Which antigen it targets is not known. No base qualities exist here, and no much larger clone lies one base off it. Taken with the paper, the label for treatment or condition translates to: approximately 9-day PBMC culture with coronavirus spike peptide pools or control peptides (ViraFEST assay). The ViraFEST assay was used in the study, in which antigen-specific T cells were expanded with peptide pools and expanded clonotypes were subsequently identified by TCR sequencing. The positive SARS-CoV-2 PCR tests of the convalescent patients were dated from March to December 2020, before the Alpha, Beta and Delta variants emerged in the United States. Each well held roughly 2.2 million PBMCs cultured in IMDM containing roughly 5% human AB serum and 9 to 10 IU/ml IL-2, with around 9.2 ug/ml peptide pools added. On days 3 and 7, half of the culture medium was replaced with fresh IL-2-containing medium. After approximately eleven days of culture, CD4+ T cells were isolated by negative selection with the EasySep CD4+ T cell isolation kit. PBMCs were separated from whole blood using Ficoll-Paque Plus gradient centrifugation and then either used fresh or cryopreserved at -140C. Triplicate wells were generally used for each culture condition.

The entry originates in a study of vaccination and CD4 T cells after COVID-19 (dated by TCRdb to between 2022 and 2023). Context from the whole study: Every convalescent patient had a positive nasal swab PCR test for SARS-CoV-2, with mild disease in about nine patients and severe disease in one. The convalescent cohort included six males and four females, with two Hispanic individuals, seven Caucasians, two Asians and one multiracial person. Participants received two doses of either the Pfizer-BioNTech BNT162b2 vaccine (n=8) or the Moderna mRNA-1273 vaccine (n=2). Post-COVID blood samples from convalescent patients were collected a median of roughly 100 days after diagnosis, with a range of roughly 30 to 170 days. Post-vaccine blood samples were obtained a median of approximately 74 days after the second vaccine dose, with a range of roughly 14 to 241 days. The cultures were stimulated with overlapping spike peptide pools from SARS-CoV-2 and from the common cold coronaviruses HCoV-NL63, HCoV-OC43 and HCoV-229E. In control cultures, a CEFX viral epitope pool was used as positive control, an HIV-1 Nef peptide pool was used as negative control, or no peptide was added. In more than eight COVID-19 convalescent patients and several infection-naive healthy vaccine recipients, researchers compared the spike-specific CD4+ TCR repertoire from before mRNA vaccination with the repertoire from after.

The method was PCR. At the Johns Hopkins FTIC core, DNA from the cultured CD4+ T cells underwent TCR sequencing with the Oncomine TCR Beta short-read assay. The QIAamp micro DNA kit was used to extract genomic DNA from the cultured CD4+ T cells. Oncomine TCR Beta libraries from cultured CD4+ T cells were pooled with unique dual indexes and sequenced on an Illumina iSeq 100. In the paper's pipeline: Non-productive sequences were removed, and CDR3s that did not start with C, did not end with F or W, or were shorter than 7 amino acids were discarded. Antigen-specific clonotypes were identified with the MANAFEST web application by comparing peptide-stimulated wells with reference and other culture wells. For a clone to be called positive, the clone needed an FDR below 0.05, an odds ratio above 5, and a productive frequency above 0.1% in at least two of three replicate wells. Clonotypes that were significantly expanded in both SARS-CoV-2 spike wells and at least one common cold coronavirus spike condition were defined as cross-reactive. Levenshtein distances (stringdist) and unrooted phylogenetic trees (ape) in R version 3.6.1 were used to assess CDR3 homology. TCRdb's own reprocessing of the public reads used fastp at Q25 and MiXCR and kept productive beta chains. Each CDR3 protein appears once, grouped with its most common genes and DNA. The V and J calls follow TCRdb's processing rather than the paper's. Recorded for this sample are about 14,000 distinct CDR3 sequences; more than 40% of them occurred a single time. The ten largest clones add up to less than 15% of the sample.

The CDR3 runs 15 residues from the cysteine to the phenylalanine. Solely the CDR3 DNA is kept, with 45 bases framed from the first base. As encoded in the germline V gene (reference sequence), CDR1 is DFQATT while CDR2 is SNEGSKA. V and J lose 5 bases and 3 bases, and a span of 17 bases separates them. What the work shows at the level of the full study, not this receptor alone: The study included relatively few convalescent patients and did not analyze early timepoints after natural infection. An increase in the median number of SARS-CoV-2-reactive clonotypes from more than 20 after infection to some 40 after vaccination was observed, but the change was not found to be significant. In convalescent patients, a median around 86% of post-vaccine SARS-CoV-2-reactive clones were detected only after vaccination, and vaccine-specific priming was suggested by this finding. In convalescent patients, nearly all vaccine-specific clones (304 of 307) were found to be mono-reactive for SARS-CoV-2 spike rather than cross-reactive with common cold coronaviruses.

This chain is built from TRBV20-1 and TRBJ2-4; perhaps TRBD1 is the D gene, with 6 bases matching. The specimen sequenced was CD4+ T cells from blood, cultured in vitro. This receptor was taken from a human donor who had recovered from COVID-19. The CDR3 protein sequence reads: CSASISRGVKNIQYF. The DNA is TGCAGTGCTTCCATCAGCAGGGGAGTCAAAAACATTCAGTACTTC.